The TCR beta chain under discussion was sequenced for a study of blood T cell repertoires in COVID-19. V lost 0 bases and J 1 base, leaving 12 bases between the germline ends. The CDR3 spans 16 residues. Germline V CDR1 and CDR2: SGHAT, FQNNGV. TCRdb keeps only in-frame clones here, not all; method: immunoSEQ multiplex PCR. The sample carries roughly 570,000 clones, around nine tenths recorded once. The chain uses TRBV11-2 and TRBJ1-1, with D possibly TRBD1 on 5 matching bases. The sample consisted of peripheral blood. The origin of this receptor is a woman in her forties or fifties with COVID-19, enrolled during active disease. CDR3: CASSLDGQGGNTEAFF. CDR3 nucleotides: TGTGCCAGCAGCTTAGATGGCCAGGGAGGGAACACTGAAGCTTTCTTT.